This T cell receptor (beta chain) was identified during a study of T cells in localized non-small cell lung cancer. Notes on the study in general: Uninvolved adjacent lung showed the highest T cell clonality, exceeding tumor.

As concerns this clone: Its antigen remains unknown.

Sequencing was performed with immunoSEQ multiplex PCR; in TCRdb, only in-frame clones are kept and a portion is missing. Here the sample spans about 56,000 clones, around 86% being singletons. The V gene lost 5 bases and the J gene lost 5 bases, with 13 bases spanning the gap. The CDR3 consists of 15 residues. CDR1 is WSHSY, CDR2 SAAADI, per germline. The clonotype comes from a woman aged 35-75 years with stage I lung adenocarcinoma. The rearrangement uses TRBV10-2 and TRBJ1-6, with a tentative D call TRBD1 (6 bases). Specimen: peripheral blood, collected before any cancer treatment. The CDR3 spells CASSTGTFNNSPLHF. DNA of the CDR3: TGCGCCAGCAGTACGGGGACATTCAATAATTCACCCCTCCACTTT.